Listed below are T cell receptor beta chains from one sample, sequenced in a study of blood T cell repertoires in COVID-19. Only in-frame clones appear in the TCRdb table, and some are missing; sequencing was by immunoSEQ multiplex PCR. The table shows fewer than 85,000 clones, with approximately 84% occurring only once. The sequenced material came from peripheral blood. Receptor source: a human donor in a cohort sampled during active COVID-19. The CDR3 runs from the conserved cysteine through the conserved F or W. The D gene is left open where the match is weak. Clone size is shown for a subset of rows, as once, few, many or a class of expanded clone.

>.|TRBJ2-3|.|TRBV28
TGTGCCAGCAGCCGGGGAGGGGGAGCAGATACGCAGTATTTT
CASSRGGGADTQYF
>.|TRBJ2-7|.|TRBV7-9
TGTGCCAGCAGCATAGGGTCAGGGGCGAGGTCCTACGAGCAGTACTTC
CASSIGSGARSYEQYF
>.|TRBJ2-5|TRBD1|TRBV7-6
TGTGCCAGCAGCCAGGGATCGGGACAGTATATGAAAGAGACCCAGTACTTC
CASSQGSGQYMKETQYF
>.|TRBJ2-3|TRBD2|TRBV5-4
TGTGCCAGCAGCTTTAGGCTAGCGGGAAGCACAGATACGCAGTATTTT
CASSFRLAGSTDTQYF
>.|TRBJ2-1|TRBD2|TRBV4-2
TGTGCCAGCAGCCAAGGAGTGTCTATCGGGGGGAATGAGCAGTTCTTC
CASSQGVSIGGNEQFF
>.|TRBJ2-2|.|TRBV29-1
TGCAGCGTTGATCTCAGCGGGACCGGGGAGCTGTTTTTT
CSVDLSGTGELFF
>.|TRBJ1-5|TRBD1|TRBV6-5
TGTGCCAGCAGAGGTCAGGGGGCTGGGCAGCCCCAGCATTTT
CASRGQGAGQPQHF
>.|TRBJ1-1|.|TRBV28
TGTGCCAGCAGGGAACAGGGAACTGAAGCTTTCTTT
CASREQGTEAFF
>.|TRBJ2-6|TRBD1|TRBV3-1/TRBV3-2
TGTGCCAGCAGCCCTAGGACAGGGGGGTCTGGGGCCAACGTCCTGACTTTC
CASSPRTGGSGANVLTF
>.|TRBJ2-2|.|TRBV5-1
TGCGCCAGCAGATTGACAGTATCCACCGGGGAGCTGTTTTTT
CASRLTVSTGELFF
>.|TRBJ2-2|TRBD2|TRBV7-2
TGTGCCAGCAGCTTAGTTAGCGGGGGAAACACCGGGGAGCTGTTTTTT
CASSLVSGGNTGELFF
>.|TRBJ1-4|TRBD1|TRBV6-2/TRBV6-3
TGTGCCAGCAGTTACCCGACGGGACAGGGTTATGAAAAACTGTTTTTT
CASSYPTGQGYEKLFF
>.|TRBJ1-6|.|TRBV14
TGTGCCAGCAGCCCCCAGGCAGGTTCACCCCTCCACTTT
CASSPQAGSPLHF
>.|TRBJ2-7|.|TRBV7-9
TGTGCCAGCAGCCCCAGTAGTCTGGCGCTTGGGGGAGGGCAGTACTTC
CASSPSSLALGGGQYF
>.|TRBJ2-7|.|TRBV18
TGTGCCAGCTCACCACTTCCTAGCGCAGACGTCGGGAACTACGAGCAGTACTTC
CASSPLPSADVGNYEQYF
>once|TRBJ2-3|TRBD2|TRBV20-1
TGCAGTGCTAGTCGACTAGCGGGGCGCACAGATACGCAGTATTTT
CSASRLAGRTDTQYF
>.|TRBJ2-4|.|TRBV2
TGTGCCAGCAGTTCTAGAGGGGGGGCCGTAAACATTCAGTACTTC
CASSSRGGAVNIQYF
>.|TRBJ1-5|TRBD1|TRBV6-2/TRBV6-3
TGTGCCAGCAGTCCGGGACAGGGCAATCAGCCCCAGCATTTT
CASSPGQGNQPQHF
>.|TRBJ2-5|.|TRBV5-5
TGTGCCAGCAGCTTGGGGCCAAGAGGGGAGACCCAGTACTTC
CASSLGPRGETQYF
>.|TRBJ1-1|.|TRBV5-1
TGCGCCAGCAGCCCTGACTTCTCGGTCAGGGTTGGAGCCGCTTTCTTT
CASSPDFSVRVGAAFF
>.|TRBJ1-4|TRBD1|TRBV11-2
TGTGCCAGCAGCTTCCAGGGGGGAACTAATGAAAAACTGTTTTTT
CASSFQGGTNEKLFF
>.|TRBJ2-1|TRBD1|TRBV5-1
TGCGCCAGCAGCCTCACAGGGGGCTACAATGAGCAGTTCTTC
CASSLTGGYNEQFF
>.|TRBJ1-1|.|TRBV7-9
TGTGCCAGCAGTGGACTGATGAACACTGAAGCTTTCTTT
CASSGLMNTEAFF
>.|TRBJ2-7|TRBD2|TRBV3-1/TRBV3-2
TGTGCCAGCAGCCCGGGACTAGCATCCCACGAGCAGTACTTC
CASSPGLASHEQYF
>.|TRBJ2-7|TRBD1|TRBV10-3
TGTGCCATCAGTGGGGGGACAGGGGACGAGCAGTACTTC
CAISGGTGDEQYF
>.|TRBJ2-7|TRBD2|TRBV7-3
TGTGCCAGCAGCTTCGCAGGGGTTGTTAGCGGGGGCCCTTCCTACGAGCAGTACTTC
CASSFAGVVSGGPSYEQYF